The 21 T cell receptor beta chains reported below all come from one sample, sequenced in a study of CD8 T cells in ankylosing spondylitis. Broader study findings: One TCR beta motif, made up of eight or nine highly homologous variants, appeared characteristic of ankylosing spondylitis blood.

TCRdb redid the calling of the 5' RACE reads with MiXCR, one entry per CDR3 protein. Among roughly 220,000 distinct CDR3 sequences listed, approximately 20% were seen once. For these receptors, no antigen is known. The sample taken for sequencing was blood, either unsorted or a sorted T cell fraction (not recorded which). The receptors were gathered from a male donor with ankylosing spondylitis.

This clonotype was detected many times. This chain uses TRBV4-1 with TRBJ2-3; D ambiguous. Germline V gene data show CDR1 as MGHRA and CDR2 as YSYEKL. The CDR3 spans 16 residues. V lost 0 bases to trimming and J lost 3 bases, with 13 bases between them. The DNA for the CDR3 is TGCGCCAGCAGCCAAGATATAGCCTATCCTACAGATACGCAGTATTTT. Translating gives CASSQDIAYPTDTQYF.

The chain employs TRBV29-1 and TRBJ2-3; 9 bases match TRBD2. CDR1 and CDR2 (germline): SQVTM, ANQGSEA. The CDR3 totals 14 residues. J gave up 4 bases and V 3 bases, and 5 bases lay outside the gene matches. CDR3 DNA: TGCAGCGTTGACGGGCGGGGGGGAGCAGATACGCAGTATTTT. Its protein product is CSVDGRGGADTQYF.

The V gene is TRBV3-1, the J gene TRBJ2-7, with a possible D match to TRBD1 (5 bases). V was clipped by 1 base and J by 4 bases, with 11 bases between them. Germline V gives CDR1 LGHDT, CDR2 YNNKEL (reference sequence). CDR3 length equals 14 residues. For the CDR3, the DNA is TGTGCCAGCAGCCAAGTAGGGGAAGGATACGAGCAGTACTTC. Its translation is CASSQVGEGYEQYF.

This clonotype was counted a few times. The rearrangement links TRBV11-2 to TRBJ2-5, with 10 bases lining up with TRBD1. V lost 4 bases to trimming and J lost 2 bases; unmatched junction nucleotides: 16. The germline V gene encodes CDR1 SGHAT and CDR2 FQNNGV. The CDR3 sequence is 19 residues long. The CDR3 protein is CASSSEGTGESAGQETQYF. DNA for the CDR3: TGTGCCAGCAGCTCAGAGGGGACAGGGGAATCGGCAGGGCAAGAGACCCAGTACTTC. Variable domain in full (rest from reference TRBV11-2 and TRBJ2-5): EAGVAQSPRYKIIEKRQSVAFWCNPISGHATLYWYQQILGQGPKLLIQFQNNGVVDDSQLPKDRFSAERLKGVDSTLKIQPAKLEDSAVYLCASSSEGTGESAGQETQYFGPGTRLLVL.

The chain is built from TRBV12-3 or TRBV12-4 and TRBJ1-1; 11 positions match TRBD1. Trimming removed 6 bases from V and 1 base from J; junction bases left unmatched: 7. This CDR3 has 16 amino acids. The CDR3 DNA reads TGTGCCAGCAGGACGGACAGGGGGCTGGAGAACACTGAAGCTTTCTTT. Protein: CASRTDRGLENTEAFF.

This clonotype was detected a few times. V and J are TRBV27 and TRBJ2-1; TRBD2 aligns across 7 bases. Trimming took 6 bases from V and 10 from J; bases not matched to a gene: 12. Germline V gene sequence: CDR1 MNHEY, CDR2 SMNVEV (reference sequence). This CDR3 has 14 residues. CDR3 residues: CASSGLVGRGEQFF. The CDR3 DNA reads as TGTGCCAGCAGCGGACTAGTCGGACGGGGGGAGCAGTTCTTC.

The chain uses TRBV20-1 and TRBJ2-1; D ambiguous. Germline lookup yields CDR1 DFQATT and CDR2 SNEGSKA (reference sequence). CDR3 size: 17 residues. Between the trimmed V and J ends, which lost 4 bases and 0 bases, there was a span of 19 bases. The CDR3 region has the DNA TGCAGTGCTAATTCACATGAGGTACTACTCTCCTACAATGAGCAGTTCTTC. Its protein is CSANSHEVLLSYNEQFF.

This clonotype was seen a few times. The chain has TRBV20-1 and TRBJ2-1; 10 bases map to TRBD2. The germline V gene has CDR1 DFQATT and CDR2 SNEGSKA (reference sequence). This CDR3 spans 15 amino acids. After removal of 3 bases from V and 7 bases from J, the junction contained 9 bases not matched to a gene. The DNA of the CDR3 is TGCAGTGCTAGGCTAGGACTAGCGGAAAAGAATGAGCAGTTCTTC. Translating it yields CSARLGLAEKNEQFF.

The chain employs TRBV12-3 or TRBV12-4 and TRBJ2-6; D is undetermined. The CDR3 has 16 amino acids. Trimming stripped 7 bases from V and 0 bases from J, with 13 bases between. The CDR3 nucleotides read TGTGCCAGCACCCCCGGCGTTTTCTCTGGGGCCAACGTCCTGACTTTC. Translation: CASTPGVFSGANVLTF.

In its sample, this clonotype was seen a few times. The chain uses TRBV6-1 and TRBJ2-1; D gene ambiguous. Germline-derived CDR1 and CDR2 are MNHNS and SASEGT. V was trimmed by 10 bases and J by 0 bases, leaving 13 bases between them. The CDR3 has 14 amino acids. The CDR3 region is CATGPTGSYNEQFF. CDR3 coding DNA: TGTGCCACCGGTCCAACCGGCTCCTACAATGAGCAGTTCTTC.

In its sample, this clonotype was seen many times. This chain links TRBV6-5 with TRBJ1-4; D might be TRBD1 (5 bases). CDR3 length equals 14 residues. The V end lost 2 bases, the J end lost 8 bases, and 12 bases lay between the germline ends. Germline CDR1 is MNHEY and CDR2 is SVGAGI. This CDR3 reads CASSYGQGVEKLFF. The DNA of the CDR3 is TGTGCCAGCAGTTACGGGCAGGGCGTGGAAAAACTGTTTTTT.

The rearrangement links TRBV11-1 to TRBJ2-1, with D maybe TRBD2 (5 bases). Germline values: CDR1 SGHAT, CDR2 FQDESV (reference sequence). Between the trimmed V and J ends, which lost 3 bases and 10 bases, there was a span of 10 bases. The CDR3 covers 12 residues. The CDR3 coding sequence is TGTGCCAGCAGCTTTGACTACACCGAGCAGTTCTTC. This sequence encodes CASSFDYTEQFF.

This clonotype was counted only a few times. The chain joins TRBV7-9 to TRBJ2-5; 9 nucleotides match TRBD1. There are 15 residues in the CDR3. Germline V gene sequence: CDR1 SEHNR, CDR2 FQNEAQ (reference sequence). The V segment lost 1 base and the J segment 5 bases; nucleotides outside the gene matches: 5. CDR3: CASSLERTGDETQYF. The CDR3 DNA sequence: TGTGCCAGCAGCTTAGAACGGACAGGGGACGAGACCCAGTACTTC.

This clonotype was recorded a few times. The chain links TRBV24-1 to TRBJ1-4; D remains unclear. Germline CDR1 is KGHDR and CDR2 is SFDVKD. The V gene lost 10 bases and the J gene lost 8 bases, with 22 bases spanning the gap. The CDR3 totals 15 residues. The CDR3 spells CATRFAALGLEKLFF. The DNA of the CDR3 is TGTGCCACTCGCTTCGCGGCGCTTGGGCTCGAAAAACTGTTTTTT.

The gene calls are TRBV15 and TRBJ1-1; D remains unclear. Germline lookup yields CDR1 LNHNV and CDR2 YYDKDF (reference sequence). The CDR3 has 14 residues. Trimming shortened V by 1 base and J by 0 bases, and 6 bases separated the two germline ends. This CDR3 reads CATSRGDVNTEAFF. The CDR3 bases are TGTGCCACCAGCAGAGGGGATGTGAACACTGAAGCTTTCTTT. Full variable domain (missing parts from reference TRBV15 and TRBJ1-1): DAMVIQNPRYQVTQFGKPVTLSCSQTLNHNVMYWYQQKSSQAPKLLFHYYDKDFNNEADTPDNFQSRRPNTSFCFLDIRSPGLGDTAMYLCATSRGDVNTEAFFGQGTRLTVV.

This chain links TRBV30 with TRBJ2-1; 7 bases map to TRBD2. The CDR3 is made up of 14 amino acids. Germline lookup yields CDR1 GTSNPN and CDR2 SVGIG (reference sequence). The V gene end was trimmed by 3 bases and the J gene end by 8 bases; junction bases not matched to a gene: 10. CDR3 bases: TGTGCCTGGAGCGTGAGGGAGGGCCTCGATGAGCAGTTCTTC. It is translated as CAWSVREGLDEQFF.

The chain couples TRBV7-9 to TRBJ2-7; perhaps TRBD2 as D (5 bases). Trimming pared 5 bases from V and 4 bases from J, leaving 9 bases between. CDR1 is SEHNR, CDR2 FQNEAQ, per germline (reference sequence). This CDR3 is built from 12 residues. CDR3 sequence reads: CASSHSAYEQYF. The CDR3 region has the DNA TGTGCCAGCAGCCATAGCGCATACGAGCAGTACTTC.

V is TRBV7-9 and J is TRBJ2-1, with D possibly matching TRBD2 (5 bases). The germline CDR1 and CDR2 sequences are SEHNR and FQNEAQ (reference sequence). With 5 bases removed from V and 9 bases from J, the gap between germline ends came to 20 bases. The CDR3 runs to 15 residues. CDR3 bases: TGTGCCAGCAGCCCCCGTGGTGAGGGCTCTGTTGAGCAGTTCTTC. Its protein product is CASSPRGEGSVEQFF.

There are a few counts of this clonotype. This chain joins TRBV27 and TRBJ2-7; TRBD1 matches at 7 bases. The trim removed 2 bases at V and 1 base at J, leaving 2 bases unmatched. This CDR3 contains 14 residues. The germline V gene encodes CDR1 MNHEY and CDR2 SMNVEV (reference sequence). This chain's CDR3 is CASSLKTGSYEQYF. CDR3 sequence (DNA): TGTGCCAGCAGTTTAAAGACAGGGTCCTACGAGCAGTACTTC.

The rearrangement joins TRBV3-1 to TRBJ1-2; D is undetermined. Germline-derived CDR1 and CDR2 are LGHDT and YNNKEL (reference sequence). V was clipped by 0 bases and J by 4 bases, with 15 bases between them. CDR3 length: 16 residues. CDR3: CASSQDITLEGYGYTF. As DNA, the CDR3 is TGTGCCAGCAGCCAAGATATCACCCTTGAGGGCTATGGCTACACCTTC.

This clonotype appeared many times. Mismatch with germline at one junction end may stem from a read error. The CDR3 coding sequence is TGTGCCAGCAGTCTAGCCCCCGGAGACTCTCGGTTCTTC. Translating it yields CASSLAPGDSRFF. The gene calls are TRBV12-3 or TRBV12-4 and TRBJ2-1, with D perhaps matching TRBD2 (5 bases). CDR3 length equals 13 residues.